This T cell receptor beta chain was observed in a study of blood T cells in healthy people across ages. The CDR3 has 13 amino acids. Germline V CDR1 and CDR2: SEHNR, FQNEAQ (reference sequence). Trimming left V 4 bases short and J 11 bases short, with 17 bases between. The use of a sample-barcoded 5' primer and a J-beta primer mix characterized a second PCR of about 6 to 12 cycles. TCRdb processed the 5' RACE reads anew with MiXCR; each CDR3 protein has one entry. The sample shows about 650,000 distinct CDR3 sequences, approximately 52% of them seen only once. The sample taken for sequencing was blood. The clonotype was recovered from a woman older than 75 in good health. The chain joins TRBV7-9 to TRBJ1-1, with D maybe TRBD1 (6 bases). CDR3 sequence: CASSSFQRGEAFF. The CDR3 bases are TGTGCCAGCAGCTCCTTTCAGAGGGGGGAGGCTTTCTTT. Complete variable domain (other parts from reference TRBV7-9 and TRBJ1-1): DTGVSQNPRHKITKRGQNVTFRCDPISEHNRLYWYRQTLGQGPEFLTYFQNEAQLEKSRLLSDRFSAERPKGSFSTLEIQRTEQGDSAMYLCASSSFQRGEAFFGQGTRLTVV.